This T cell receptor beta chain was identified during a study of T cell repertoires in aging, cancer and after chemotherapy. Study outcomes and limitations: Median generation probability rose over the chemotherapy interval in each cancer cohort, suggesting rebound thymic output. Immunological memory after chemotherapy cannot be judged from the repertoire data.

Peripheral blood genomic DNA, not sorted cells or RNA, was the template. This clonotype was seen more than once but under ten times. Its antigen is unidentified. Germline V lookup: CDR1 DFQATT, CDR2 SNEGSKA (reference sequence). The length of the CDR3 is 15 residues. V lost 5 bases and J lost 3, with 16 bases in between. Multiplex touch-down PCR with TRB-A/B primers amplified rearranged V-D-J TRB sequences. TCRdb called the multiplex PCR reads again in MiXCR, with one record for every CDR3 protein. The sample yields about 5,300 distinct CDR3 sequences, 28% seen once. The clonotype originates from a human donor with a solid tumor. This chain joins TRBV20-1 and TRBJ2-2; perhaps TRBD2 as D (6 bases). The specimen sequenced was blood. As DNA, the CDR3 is TGCAGTGCTCCCCCTGGGGGGATCTACACCGGGGAGCTGTTTTTT. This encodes CSAPPGGIYTGELFF.